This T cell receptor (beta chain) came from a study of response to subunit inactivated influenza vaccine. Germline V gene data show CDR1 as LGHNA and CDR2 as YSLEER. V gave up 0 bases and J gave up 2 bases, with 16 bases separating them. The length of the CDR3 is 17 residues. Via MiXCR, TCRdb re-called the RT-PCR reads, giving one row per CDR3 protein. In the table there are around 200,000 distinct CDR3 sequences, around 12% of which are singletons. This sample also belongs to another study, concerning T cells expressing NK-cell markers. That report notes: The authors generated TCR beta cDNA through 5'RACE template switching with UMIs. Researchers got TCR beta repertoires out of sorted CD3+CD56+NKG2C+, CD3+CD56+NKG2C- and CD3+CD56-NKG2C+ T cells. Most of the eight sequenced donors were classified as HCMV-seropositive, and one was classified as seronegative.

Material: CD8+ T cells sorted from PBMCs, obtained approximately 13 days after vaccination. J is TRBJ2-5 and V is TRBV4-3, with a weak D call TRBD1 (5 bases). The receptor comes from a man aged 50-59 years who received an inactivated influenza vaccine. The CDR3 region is CASSQDRAGAGQETQYF. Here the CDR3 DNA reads TGCGCCAGCAGCCAAGATCGGGCAGGCGCAGGGCAAGAGACCCAGTACTTC.